These 18 T cell receptor beta chains originate from one sample sequenced in a study of a mutant IDH1 vaccine in newly diagnosed glioma (dated by TCRdb to 2020 to 2023). No cognate antigen is known for these TCRs. To prepare the library, the immunoSEQ multiplex PCR assay was applied. The clones in this table, taken by TCRdb from immuneACCESS, are in-frame only. Not every clone is retained; where verified, under half of the shortfall comes from an unresolved V gene, and the cause of the rest is unknown. The sample records some 10,000 clones, around 80% of which are singletons. Of the sample, around 18% is held by the ten largest clones. The time point label on this specimen signifies: week 47, end of study. Every vaccine dose consisted of 300 ug of a 20-mer mutant IDH1 peptide in Montanide, administered subcutaneously together with topical imiquimod. The material was PBMCs, obtained from a glioma patient whose treatment included an IDH1 peptide vaccine. These receptors originate from a man between 25 and 39 years old with glioma.

The rearrangement links TRBV27 to TRBJ1-5, with a weak D call TRBD1 (6 bases). The CDR3 has 14 amino acids. Between the trimmed V and J ends, which lost 2 bases and 3 bases, there was a span of 8 bases. Per the germline V gene, CDR1 is MNHEY and CDR2 is SMNVEV (reference sequence). The CDR3 DNA sequence: TGTGCCAGCAGTTTAGGGGGCACCAATCAGCCCCAGCATTTT. Protein: CASSLGGTNQPQHF.

The V and J genes are TRBV6-6 and TRBJ1-1; no definite D call. This CDR3 is 15 amino acids long. The germline CDR1 and CDR2 sequences are MNHNY and SVGAGI (reference sequence). V was clipped by 7 bases and J by 0 bases, with 15 bases between them. The CDR3 region is CASNSETLLNTEAFF. In DNA, the CDR3 is TGTGCCAGCAACTCCGAGACCCTACTGAACACTGAAGCTTTCTTT.

The chain recombines TRBV30 with TRBJ2-1, with D possibly being TRBD1 (6 bases). V was shortened by 2 bases and J by 10 bases, with 9 bases between the two germline ends. CDR3 length: 11 amino acids. Germline CDR1 and CDR2: GTSNPN and SVGIG (reference sequence). CDR3 protein: CAWSSGTEQFF. In DNA form, the CDR3 reads TGTGCCTGGAGTTCCGGGACAGAGCAGTTCTTC.

The CDR3 protein is CASSDQTGKSYNEQFF. The CDR3 bases are TGTGCCAGCAGTGACCAGACAGGGAAATCCTACAATGAGCAGTTCTTC. The chain joins TRBV25-1 to TRBJ2-1, with 7 bases lining up with TRBD1. V lost 3 bases and J lost 1; bases outside the gene matches: 6. This CDR3 has 16 residues. Germline CDR1 reads MGHDK; CDR2 reads SYGVNS.

The V and J genes are TRBV27 and TRBJ2-7; 9 bases are shared with TRBD2. The CDR3 loop spans 13 amino acids. V dropped 5 bases and J dropped 2; count of bases not matched to a gene: 1. Germline CDR1 is MNHEY and CDR2 is SMNVEV (reference sequence). CDR3 amino acids: CASSRGRAYEQYF. The CDR3 nucleotides are TGTGCCAGCAGTCGCGGGAGGGCCTACGAGCAGTACTTC.

This chain connects TRBV2 to TRBJ2-5; TRBD1 matches 9 bases. The germline V gene encodes CDR1 SNHLY and CDR2 FYNNEI. CDR3 length equals 12 residues. V gave up 11 bases and J gave up 2 bases; unmatched junction bases: 3. CDR3 in amino acids: CAGTGNQETQYF. In nucleotides, the CDR3 is TGTGCCGGGACAGGGAATCAAGAGACCCAGTACTTC.

This clone has a handful of counts. The chain employs TRBV7-9 and TRBJ1-1; D is undetermined. CDR3 size: 13 residues. Trimming removed 1 base from V and 1 base from J, with 4 bases in between. Looked up from germline, CDR1 is SEHNR and CDR2 is FQNEAQ (reference sequence). The CDR3 loop reads CASSLGQNTEAFF. The CDR3 DNA reads as TGTGCCAGCAGCTTAGGCCAGAACACTGAAGCTTTCTTT.

This clone was seen a single time. This chain connects TRBV9 to TRBJ1-5, with TRBD1 matching 7 bases. V lost 4 bases and J lost 9; bases outside the gene matches: 13. CDR1 is SGDLS and CDR2 is YYNGEE in the germline V gene. The CDR3 is 15 residues long. The CDR3 sequence is CASSPTGRDLRPQHF. CDR3 sequence (DNA): TGTGCCAGCAGCCCGACAGGGAGGGATTTAAGGCCCCAGCATTTT.

The chain joins TRBV18 to TRBJ1-1; D not resolved. The CDR3 consists of 15 residues. Trimming removed 0 bases from V and 4 bases from J, with 12 bases in between. In germline, CDR1 is KGHSH, CDR2 LQKENI. CDR3 bases: TGTGCCAGCTCACCACCGGCCGGGGAGGCCACTGAAGCTTTCTTT. Amino acids: CASSPPAGEATEAFF.

The chain couples TRBV2 to TRBJ1-1, with unresolved D. The CDR3 covers 16 residues. Germline CDR1 is SNHLY and CDR2 is FYNNEI. Trimming removed 6 bases at V and 1 base at J, with 18 bases between. CDR3 residues: CASSPVARTPNTEAFF. In nucleotides, the CDR3 is TGTGCCAGCAGCCCGGTAGCGAGGACTCCGAACACTGAAGCTTTCTTT.

This chain links TRBV5-1 with TRBJ2-1, with D perhaps matching TRBD1 (6 bases). This CDR3 has 15 amino acids. The V gene's germline CDR1 is SGHRS and CDR2 YFSETQ. Trimming cost V 4 bases and J 8 bases, with 19 bases left between them. For the CDR3, the DNA is TGCGCCAGCAGCGGTGGGACATCGGTCGGGGATGAGCAGTTCTTC. Translation gives CASSGGTSVGDEQFF. The full variable domain, completed using reference TRBV5-1 and TRBJ2-1, is KAGVTQTPRYLIKTRGQQVTLSCSPISGHRSVSWYQQTPGQGLQFLFEYFSETQRNKGNFPGRFSGRQFSNSRSEMNVSTLELGDSALYLCASSGGTSVGDEQFFGPGTRLTVL.

This clone was seen a few times. The V gene is TRBV19, the J gene TRBJ2-1; D is unclear. Per germline, CDR1 LNHDA and CDR2 SQIVND (reference sequence). The CDR3 runs 13 residues. Deletions cut 3 bases from V and 7 bases from J, with 10 bases between. DNA for the CDR3: TGTGCCAGTAGTATCTCTATGAAGAATGAGCAGTTCTTC. Protein: CASSISMKNEQFF.

This rearrangement joins TRBV2 to TRBJ1-4, with D perhaps TRBD1 (5 bases). From germline, CDR1 is SNHLY and CDR2 FYNNEI. CDR3 length: 14 residues. Trimming left V 3 bases short and J 6 bases short, with 11 bases between. For the CDR3, the DNA is TGTGCCAGCAGTGAGAAGGGGATAGATGAAAAACTGTTTTTT. This gives the protein CASSEKGIDEKLFF.

The rearrangement joins TRBV4-1 to TRBJ1-5; the D is unclear. The ends were cut back, 1 base at V and 2 bases at J, with 15 bases in the middle. Per the germline V gene, CDR1 is MGHRA and CDR2 is YSYEKL. The CDR3 length is 17 residues. In DNA, the CDR3 is TGCGCCAGCAGCCAAGTTTCTTACCGGCGGGGCAATCAGCCCCAGCATTTT. The encoded protein is CASSQVSYRRGNQPQHF.

This clone was seen more than once but under ten times. This chain joins TRBV7-2 and TRBJ1-1; D gene ambiguous. Germline CDR1 and CDR2: SGHTA and FQGNSA. Trimming removed 2 bases from V and 7 bases from J, with 8 bases in between. The CDR3 has 12 amino acids. The CDR3 nucleotides read TGTGCCAGCAGCTTATGGGCAGGTGAAGCTTTCTTT. Protein product: CASSLWAGEAFF.

This chain connects TRBV4-2 to TRBJ2-2, with unresolved D. Germline V CDR1 and CDR2: LGHNA, YNFKEQ. Trimming cost V 2 bases and J 4 bases, with 14 bases left between them. The CDR3 length is 16 residues. This CDR3 reads CASSQSTLAGTGELFF. DNA of the CDR3: TGTGCCAGCAGCCAATCAACCCTGGCTGGCACCGGGGAGCTGTTTTTT.

This clone has just one count. The chain links TRBV18 to TRBJ1-2, with 7 bases aligning to TRBD1. Germline CDR1 and CDR2: KGHSH and LQKENI. After removal of 2 bases from V and 5 bases from J, the junction contained 5 bases not matched to a gene. The CDR3 consists of 14 residues. CDR3 DNA: TGTGCCAGCTCACCAACAGGGGCCGTATATGGCTACACCTTC. The encoded protein is CASSPTGAVYGYTF.

CDR3 amino acids: CSVESSGRETQYF. The CDR3 DNA sequence: TGCAGCGTTGAGTCTAGCGGAAGGGAGACCCAGTACTTC. The chain links TRBV29-1 to TRBJ2-5, with 7 bases identical to TRBD2. V shed 3 bases and J 5 bases; nucleotides not matched to a gene: 6. The length of the CDR3 is 13 residues. CDR1 and CDR2 from the germline V gene are SQVTM and ANQGSEA.